This record concerns one T cell receptor beta chain sequence. The length of the CDR3 is 14 residues. Germline-derived CDR1 and CDR2 are SGDLS and YYNGEE. Trimming took 4 bases from V and 4 from J; bases not matched to a gene: 5. This entry is derived from a study of cytomegalovirus exposure and HLA in healthy donors. A multiplex PCR was run with 60 Vbeta primers and 13 Jbeta primers. Sequencing used immunoSEQ multiplex PCR; TCRdb keeps in-frame clones, though not all of them. The repertoire table contains 70,000 to 100,000 clones. The sequenced material came from PBMCs. The TCR comes from a man between 18 and 35 years old in good health and CMV-seropositive. The rearrangement joins TRBV9 to TRBJ1-1; TRBD1 agrees at 9 bases. The CDR3 coding sequence is TGTGCCAGCAGCCGCCAGACAGGGGGCACTGAAGCTTTCTTT. It codes for CASSRQTGGTEAFF.